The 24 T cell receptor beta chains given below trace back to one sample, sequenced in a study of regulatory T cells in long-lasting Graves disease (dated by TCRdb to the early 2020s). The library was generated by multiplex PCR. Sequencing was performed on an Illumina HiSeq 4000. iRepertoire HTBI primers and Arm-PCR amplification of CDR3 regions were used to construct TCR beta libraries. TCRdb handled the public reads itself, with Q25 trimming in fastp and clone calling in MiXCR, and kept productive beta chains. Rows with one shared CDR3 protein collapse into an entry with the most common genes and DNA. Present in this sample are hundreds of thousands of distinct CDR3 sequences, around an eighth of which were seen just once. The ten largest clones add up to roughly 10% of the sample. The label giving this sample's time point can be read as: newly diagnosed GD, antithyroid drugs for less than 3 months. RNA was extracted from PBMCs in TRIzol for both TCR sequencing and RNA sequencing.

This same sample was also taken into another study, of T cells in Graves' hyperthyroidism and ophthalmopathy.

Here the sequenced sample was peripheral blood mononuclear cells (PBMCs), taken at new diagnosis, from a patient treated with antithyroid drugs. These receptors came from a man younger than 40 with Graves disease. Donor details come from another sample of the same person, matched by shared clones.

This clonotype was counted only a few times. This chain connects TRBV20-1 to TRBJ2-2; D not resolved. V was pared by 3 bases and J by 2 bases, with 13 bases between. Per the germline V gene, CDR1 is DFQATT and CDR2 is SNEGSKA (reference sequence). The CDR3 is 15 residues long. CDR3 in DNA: TGCAGTGCTAGTCGGTTTTCCCTTAACACCGGGGAGCTGTTTTTT. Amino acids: CSASRFSLNTGELFF.

The CDR3 region is CASSPNPQSYEQYF. CDR3 coding DNA: TGCGCCAGCAGCCCCAACCCGCAATCCTACGAGCAGTACTTC. This rearrangement joins TRBV5-1 to TRBJ2-7; unclear D gene. Between the trimmed V and J ends, which lost 4 bases and 1 base, there was a span of 12 bases. Germline-derived CDR1 and CDR2 are SGHRS and YFSETQ. CDR3 length: 14 amino acids.

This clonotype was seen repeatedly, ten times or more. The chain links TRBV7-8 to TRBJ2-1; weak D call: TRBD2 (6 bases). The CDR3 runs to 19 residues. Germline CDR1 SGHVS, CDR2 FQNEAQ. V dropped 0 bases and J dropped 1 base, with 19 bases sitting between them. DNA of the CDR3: TGTGCCAGCAGCTTAGCGGTCATAACCAGCGGGCTTTCCTACAATGAGCAGTTCTTC. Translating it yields CASSLAVITSGLSYNEQFF.

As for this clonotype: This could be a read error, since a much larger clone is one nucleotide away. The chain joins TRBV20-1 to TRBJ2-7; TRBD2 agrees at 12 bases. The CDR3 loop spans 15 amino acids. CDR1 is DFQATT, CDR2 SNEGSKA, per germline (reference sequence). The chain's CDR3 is CRPPPPLAGGLEQYF. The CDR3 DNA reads TGCAGGCCCCCCCCCCCTCTAGCGGGAGGGCTTGAGCAGTACTTC.

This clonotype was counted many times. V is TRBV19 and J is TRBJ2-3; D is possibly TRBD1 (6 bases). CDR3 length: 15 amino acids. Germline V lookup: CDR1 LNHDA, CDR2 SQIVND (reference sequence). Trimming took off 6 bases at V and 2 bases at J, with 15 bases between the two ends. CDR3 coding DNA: TGTGCCAGTAGGTACCGACAGGATCCCACAGATACGCAGTATTTT. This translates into CASRYRQDPTDTQYF.

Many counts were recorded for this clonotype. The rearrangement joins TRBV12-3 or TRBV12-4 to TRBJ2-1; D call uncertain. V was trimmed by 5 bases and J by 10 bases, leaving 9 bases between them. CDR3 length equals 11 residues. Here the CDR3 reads CASSLADEQFF. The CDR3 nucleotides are TGTGCCAGCAGTCTTGCAGACGAGCAGTTCTTC.

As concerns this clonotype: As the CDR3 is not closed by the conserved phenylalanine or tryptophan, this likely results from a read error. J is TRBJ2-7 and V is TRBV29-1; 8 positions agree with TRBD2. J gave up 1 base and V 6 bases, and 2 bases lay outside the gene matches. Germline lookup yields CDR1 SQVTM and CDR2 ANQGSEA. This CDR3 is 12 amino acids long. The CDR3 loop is CSVQRESYEQYI. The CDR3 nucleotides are TGCAGCGTCCAGCGGGAGTCCTACGAGCAGTACATC.

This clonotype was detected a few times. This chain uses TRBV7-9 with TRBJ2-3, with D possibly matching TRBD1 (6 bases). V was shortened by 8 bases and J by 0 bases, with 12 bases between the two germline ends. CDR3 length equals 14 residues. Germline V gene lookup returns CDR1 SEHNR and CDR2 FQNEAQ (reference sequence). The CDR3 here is CASGRQASTDTQYF. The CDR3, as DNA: TGTGCCAGCGGGAGACAGGCTAGCACAGATACGCAGTATTTT.

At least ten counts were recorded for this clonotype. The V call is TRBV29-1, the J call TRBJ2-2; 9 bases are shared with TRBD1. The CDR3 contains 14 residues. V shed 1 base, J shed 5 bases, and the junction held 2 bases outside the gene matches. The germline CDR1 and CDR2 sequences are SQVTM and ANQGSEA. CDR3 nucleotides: TGCAGCGTTGAAGGGACAGGGGTGACCGGGGAGCTGTTTTTT. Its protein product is CSVEGTGVTGELFF.

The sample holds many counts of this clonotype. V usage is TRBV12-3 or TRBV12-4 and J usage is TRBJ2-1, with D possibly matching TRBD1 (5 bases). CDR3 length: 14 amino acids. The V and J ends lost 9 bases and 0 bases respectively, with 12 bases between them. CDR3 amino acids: CASFDSYSYNEQFF. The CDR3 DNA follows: TGTGCCAGTTTCGACAGCTACTCCTACAATGAGCAGTTCTTC.

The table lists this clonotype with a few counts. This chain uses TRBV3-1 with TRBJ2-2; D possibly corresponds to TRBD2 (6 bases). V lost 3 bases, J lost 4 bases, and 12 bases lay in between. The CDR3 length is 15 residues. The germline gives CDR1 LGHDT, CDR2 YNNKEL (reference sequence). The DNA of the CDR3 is TGTGCCAGCAGCCAGCGGGAAGGAAGCACCGGGGAGCTGTTTTTT. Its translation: CASSQREGSTGELFF.

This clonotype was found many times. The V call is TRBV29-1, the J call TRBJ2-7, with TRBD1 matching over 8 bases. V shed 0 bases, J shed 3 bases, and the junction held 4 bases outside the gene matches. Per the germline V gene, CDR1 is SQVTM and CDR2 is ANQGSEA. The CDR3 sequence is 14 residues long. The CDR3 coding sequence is TGCAGCGTTGAAGATCGAGGACAGGGCTACGAGCAGTACTTC. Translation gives CSVEDRGQGYEQYF.

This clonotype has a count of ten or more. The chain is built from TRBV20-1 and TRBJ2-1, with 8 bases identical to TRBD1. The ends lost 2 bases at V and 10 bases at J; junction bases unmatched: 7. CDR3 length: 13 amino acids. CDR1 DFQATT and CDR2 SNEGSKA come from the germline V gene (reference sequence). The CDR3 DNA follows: TGCAGTGCTAGAAAACAGGGGGGAGGCGAGCAGTTCTTC. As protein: CSARKQGGGEQFF.

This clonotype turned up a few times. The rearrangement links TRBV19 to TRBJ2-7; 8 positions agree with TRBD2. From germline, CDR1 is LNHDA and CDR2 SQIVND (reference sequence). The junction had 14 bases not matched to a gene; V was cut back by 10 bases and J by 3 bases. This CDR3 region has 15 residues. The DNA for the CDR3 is TGTGCCACCTCCGCCGCGACTAGCGCCTACTACGAGCAGTACTTC. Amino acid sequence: CATSAATSAYYEQYF.

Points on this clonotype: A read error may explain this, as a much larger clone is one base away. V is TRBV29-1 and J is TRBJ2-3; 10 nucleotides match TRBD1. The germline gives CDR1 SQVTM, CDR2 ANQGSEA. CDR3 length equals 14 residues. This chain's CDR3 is CSAKTGGGTDTRYF. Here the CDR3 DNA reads TGCAGCGCTAAGACAGGGGGCGGCACAGATACGCGGTATTTT.

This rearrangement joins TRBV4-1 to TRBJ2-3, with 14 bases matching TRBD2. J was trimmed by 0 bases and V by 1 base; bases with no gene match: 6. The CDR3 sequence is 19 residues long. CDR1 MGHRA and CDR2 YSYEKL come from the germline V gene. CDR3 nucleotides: TGCGCCAGCAGCCAAGGACTAGCGGGAGGGCCTTCTAGCACAGATACGCAGTATTTT. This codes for CASSQGLAGGPSSTDTQYF.

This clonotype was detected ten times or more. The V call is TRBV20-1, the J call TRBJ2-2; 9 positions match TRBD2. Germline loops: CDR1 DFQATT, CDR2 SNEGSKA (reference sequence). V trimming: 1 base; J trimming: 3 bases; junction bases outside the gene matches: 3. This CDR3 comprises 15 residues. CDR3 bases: TGCAGTGCTAGAGTAGCGGGAGCGGACACCGGGGAGCTGTTTTTT. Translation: CSARVAGADTGELFF.

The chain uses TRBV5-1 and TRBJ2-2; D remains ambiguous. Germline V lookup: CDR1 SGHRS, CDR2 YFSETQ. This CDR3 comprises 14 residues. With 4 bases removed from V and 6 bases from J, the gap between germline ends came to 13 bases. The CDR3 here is CASSPSGQAGELFF. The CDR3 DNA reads TGCGCCAGCAGCCCAAGTGGGCAGGCCGGGGAGCTGTTTTTT.

The CDR3 region has the DNA TGTGCCAGCAGCCCCGAGGTTCGGAGAGGCGAGACCCAGTACTTC. Protein sequence: CASSPEVRRGETQYF. The rearrangement joins TRBV7-2 to TRBJ2-5; no clear D. There are 15 residues in the CDR3. V lost 5 bases, J lost 5 bases, and 18 bases lay in between. Germline values: CDR1 SGHTA, CDR2 FQGNSA.

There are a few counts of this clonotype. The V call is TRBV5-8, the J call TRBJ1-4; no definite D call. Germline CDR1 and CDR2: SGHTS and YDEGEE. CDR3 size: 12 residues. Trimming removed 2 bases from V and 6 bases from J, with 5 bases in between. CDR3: CASSFSDEKLFF. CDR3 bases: TGTGCCAGCAGCTTCTCGGATGAAAAACTGTTTTTT.

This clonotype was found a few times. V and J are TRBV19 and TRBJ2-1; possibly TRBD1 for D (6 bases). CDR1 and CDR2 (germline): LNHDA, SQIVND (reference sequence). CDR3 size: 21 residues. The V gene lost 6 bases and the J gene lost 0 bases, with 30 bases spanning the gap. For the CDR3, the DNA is TGTGCCAGTAGCACAGGGAGCTCCTACAATGAGCAGTTGAGCTCCTACAATGAGCAGTTCTTC. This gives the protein CASSTGSSYNEQLSSYNEQFF.

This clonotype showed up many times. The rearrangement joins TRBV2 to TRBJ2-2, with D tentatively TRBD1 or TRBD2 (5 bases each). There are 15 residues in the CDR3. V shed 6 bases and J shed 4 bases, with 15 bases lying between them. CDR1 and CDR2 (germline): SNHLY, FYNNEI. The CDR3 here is CASREGSVGTGELFF. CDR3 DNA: TGTGCCAGCAGAGAGGGGTCGGTCGGCACCGGGGAGCTGTTTTTT.

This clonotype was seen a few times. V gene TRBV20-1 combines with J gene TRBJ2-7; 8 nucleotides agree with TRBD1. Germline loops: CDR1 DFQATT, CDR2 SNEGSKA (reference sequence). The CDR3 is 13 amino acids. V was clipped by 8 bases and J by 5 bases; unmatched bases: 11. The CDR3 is CSTFRTGPHEQYF. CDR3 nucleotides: TGCAGTACCTTTAGGACAGGGCCCCACGAGCAGTACTTC.

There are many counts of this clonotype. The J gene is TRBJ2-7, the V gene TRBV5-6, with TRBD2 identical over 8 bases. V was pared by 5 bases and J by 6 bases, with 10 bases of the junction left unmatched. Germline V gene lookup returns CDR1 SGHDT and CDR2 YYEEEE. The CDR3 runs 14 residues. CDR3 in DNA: TGTGCCAGCAGATCCCCGGGACTAGTCAGCGAGCAGTACTTC. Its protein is CASRSPGLVSEQYF.